What follows is one T cell receptor beta chain and its context. This entry is derived from a study of OX40 agonist ivuxolimab in advanced cancers. In the study overall: An agonistic human IgG2 monoclonal antibody against OX40 (CD134) was given.

The method was immunoSEQ multiplex PCR; TCRdb's version includes in-frame clones alone and lacks a portion of them. The profile shows about 79,000 clones, around 85% of them singletons. The germline V gene encodes CDR1 SGHTA and CDR2 FQGTGA. Trimming took 6 bases from V and 0 from J, leaving 8 bases between them. This CDR3 has 14 residues. The sample was CD4+ or CD8+ T cells sorted from blood, taken in a trial of the OX40 agonist ivuxolimab. The chain employs TRBV7-3 and TRBJ1-4; D is ambiguous. The sequence was collected from an adult with an advanced solid tumor such as melanoma, head and neck, liver or kidney cancer. The CDR3 region is CASSPSSTNEKLFF. CDR3 DNA: TGTGCCAGCAGTCCATCATCAACTAATGAAAAACTGTTTTTT.